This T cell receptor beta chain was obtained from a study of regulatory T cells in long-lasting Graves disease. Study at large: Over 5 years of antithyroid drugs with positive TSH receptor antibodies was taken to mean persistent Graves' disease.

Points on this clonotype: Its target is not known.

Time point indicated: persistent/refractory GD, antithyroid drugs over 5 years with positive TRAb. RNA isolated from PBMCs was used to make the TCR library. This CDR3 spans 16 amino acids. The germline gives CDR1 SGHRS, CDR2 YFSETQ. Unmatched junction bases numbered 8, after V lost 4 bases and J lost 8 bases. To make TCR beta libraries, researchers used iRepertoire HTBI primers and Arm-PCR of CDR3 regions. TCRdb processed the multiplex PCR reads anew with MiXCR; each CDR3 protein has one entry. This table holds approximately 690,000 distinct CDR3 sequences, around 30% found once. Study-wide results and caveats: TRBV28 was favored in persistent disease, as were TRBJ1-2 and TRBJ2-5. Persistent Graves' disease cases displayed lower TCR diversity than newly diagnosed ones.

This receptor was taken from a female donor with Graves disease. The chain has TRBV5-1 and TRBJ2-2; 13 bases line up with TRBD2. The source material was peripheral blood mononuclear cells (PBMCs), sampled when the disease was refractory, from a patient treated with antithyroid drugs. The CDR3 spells CASSPRTSGSIGELFF. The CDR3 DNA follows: TGCGCCAGCAGCCCGCGGACTAGCGGGAGTATAGGGGAGCTGTTTTTT.